One TCR beta chain is described in this entry. Original data processing: Nucleated cell counts were estimated from reference gene primer amplification. The protocol was immunoSEQ multiplex PCR, while the TCRdb copy is restricted to in-frame clones and leaves out a portion. D and trimming come from the DNA, and the V and J calls and clone size come from that table. The profile shows about 100,000 clones, around nine tenths of them singletons. This sample stems from a study of blood T cell repertoires in COVID-19. Unmatched junction bases numbered 5, after V lost 0 bases and J lost 2 bases. The CDR3 is made up of 15 amino acids. Germline V lookup: CDR1 SGHRS, CDR2 YFSETQ.

The receptor was isolated from a man between 65 and 85 years old with acute or convalescent COVID-19. This chain connects TRBV5-1 to TRBJ2-7; TRBD2 matches 7 bases. The sequenced sample was peripheral blood. In nucleotides, the CDR3 is TGCGCCAGCAGCTTGGCCGGCGGGGGACCCTACGAGCAGTACTTC. Protein product: CASSLAGGGPYEQYF.